This T cell receptor (beta chain) is drawn from a study of blood T cell repertoires in COVID-19. The method was immunoSEQ multiplex PCR; TCRdb's version includes in-frame clones alone and lacks a portion of them. Here the sample spans 200,000 to 250,000 clones, around four fifths being singletons. V lost 4 bases to trimming and J lost 7 bases; unmatched junction nucleotides: 3. Germline assignment: CDR1 LGHDT and CDR2 YNNKEL (reference sequence). This CDR3 has 12 residues. The receptor was derived from a man in his thirties or forties with active or convalescent COVID-19. The rearrangement uses TRBV3-1 (or the pseudogene TRBV3-2) and TRBJ1-1; 7 positions match TRBD1. The sample was peripheral blood. The CDR3 spells CASSLTGIEAFF. The CDR3 coding sequence is TGTGCCAGCAGCCTGACAGGGATTGAAGCTTTCTTT.